The text below deals with one T cell receptor beta chain. The data originate from a study of blood T cell repertoires in COVID-19. Study-level background: The United States, Italy and Spain provided the acute and convalescent COVID-19 samples.

Produced via immunoSEQ multiplex PCR; TCRdb's table is partial and in-frame only. The table shows 350,000 to 450,000 clones, with around nine tenths occurring only once. V was pared by 1 base and J by 10 bases, with 15 bases between. The CDR3 contains 15 residues. Germline V lookup: CDR1 SGHRS, CDR2 YFSETQ. Sequencing used PBMCs or T cells enriched from blood (not recorded which). V usage is TRBV5-1 and J usage is TRBJ1-6, with TRBD1 as a possible D gene (6 bases). This TCR came from a woman younger than 30 who had been exposed to COVID-19. In DNA form, the CDR3 reads TGCGCCAGCAGCTTGAACGCGAGGGGGAACTCACCCCTCCACTTT. Translating gives CASSLNARGNSPLHF.